The rows below give T cell receptor beta chains drawn from one sample of a study of Graves' ophthalmopathy and Graves' hyperthyroidism. TCRdb reprocessed the multiplex PCR reads via MiXCR and lists one record per CDR3 protein. The sample yields approximately 460,000 distinct CDR3 sequences, approximately 15% seen once. Sequences were obtained from blood. Receptor source: a woman aged 30 to 39 with Graves' ophthalmopathy. The CDR3 runs from the conserved cysteine through the conserved F or W. A D gene is named only where the DNA matches it firmly. The listing skips clone size in some rows; elsewhere it reads once, few, many or a size class.

d_call j_call v_call clone_size cdr3_aa cdr3_nt
NA TRBJ1-1 TRBV14 NA CASSQWRGYTEASF TGTGCCAGCAGCCAGTGGAGGGGGTACACTGAAGCTTCCTTT
NA TRBJ1-2 TRBV7-8 many CASSSGTIVGYTF TGTGCCAGCAGCTCAGGGACTATTGTAGGCTACACCTTC
TRBD1 TRBJ1-2 TRBV12-3/TRBV12-4 many CASRDRGGRNYGYTF TGTGCCAGCAGGGACAGGGGAGGACGAAACTATGGCTACACCTTC
TRBD1 TRBJ1-5 TRBV11-2 NA CASTRARQGRTQPQHF TGTGCCAGCACCCGAGCCCGACAGGGGCGGACTCAGCCCCAGCATTTT
NA TRBJ2-2 TRBV28 many CASSSLRGANTGELFF TGTGCCAGCAGTTCCCTTCGAGGCGCGAACACCGGGGAGCTGTTTTTT
TRBD2 TRBJ2-5 TRBV28 many CASSLDLLADWGKETQYF TGTGCCAGCAGTTTAGACTTACTAGCGGACTGGGGGAAAGAGACCCAGTACTTC
NA TRBJ1-1 TRBV9 few CASSVEGPNGNTEAFF TGTGCCAGCAGCGTAGAGGGGCCTAACGGGAACACTGAAGCTTTCTTT
NA TRBJ1-1 TRBV14 many CASSQFGTMNTEAFF TGTGCCAGCAGCCAATTCGGCACCATGAACACTGAAGCTTTCTTT
TRBD1 TRBJ2-7 TRBV18 many CASSPPTGDEQYF TGTGCCAGCTCACCACCGACAGGGGACGAGCAGTACTTC
NA TRBJ1-2 TRBV28 many CASRPQWEGYTF TGTGCCAGCAGGCCTCAGTGGGAAGGCTACACCTTC
NA TRBJ1-6 TRBV27 NA CASSLSGGGSPLHF TGTGCCAGCAGTTTATCAGGGGGTGGATCACCCCTCCACTTT
NA TRBJ1-2 TRBV30 many CAWTQFIANYGYTF TGTGCCTGGACTCAGTTCATAGCTAACTATGGCTACACCTTC
NA TRBJ2-5 TRBV6-5 many CASIRSNQETQYF TGTGCCAGCATCCGAAGCAACCAAGAGACCCAGTACTTC
TRBD1 TRBJ2-7 TRBV6-2/TRBV6-3 many CASSWSGGGEQYF TGTGCCAGCAGCTGGTCAGGGGGCGGAGAGCAGTACTTC
NA TRBJ1-5 TRBV12-3/TRBV12-4 NA CASTLQVNQPQHF TGTGCCAGCACCCTCCAGGTCAATCAGCCCCAGCATTTT
TRBD2 TRBJ2-2 TRBV2 many CASRGLAGGPGELFF TGTGCCAGCAGGGGACTAGCGGGAGGGCCCGGGGAGCTGTTTTTT
NA TRBJ2-2 TRBV19 NA CASPSGGTGELFF TGTGCCAGTCCAAGTGGCGGCACCGGGGAGCTGTTTTTT
NA TRBJ2-7 TRBV4-1 many CASSQGFLASLYEQYF TGCGCCAGCAGCCAAGGATTTTTAGCGAGCCTTTACGAGCAGTACTTC
NA TRBJ1-2 TRBV5-5 few CASSLAARANYGYTF TGTGCCAGCAGCTTGGCCGCCAGGGCTAACTATGGCTACACCTTC
NA TRBJ1-2 TRBV24-1 many CATSDLSHKRGYTF TGTGCCACCAGTGATTTGAGTCACAAACGGGGCTACACCTTC
NA TRBJ1-3 TRBV28 NA CASGRSGVGNTIYF TGTGCCAGTGGACGGTCCGGCGTTGGAAACACCATATATTTT
TRBD1 TRBJ2-7 TRBV10-3 NA CAGADFRGPSYEQYF TGTGCCGGAGCTGACTTCAGGGGGCCCTCCTACGAGCAGTACTTC
NA TRBJ2-7 TRBV20-1 many CSARDQFSYEQYF TGCAGTGCTAGAGACCAGTTCTCCTACGAGCAGTACTTC
TRBD2 TRBJ2-5 TRBV27 many CASSLGWGRVETQYF TGTGCCAGCAGTTTAGGCTGGGGGAGGGTTGAGACCCAGTACTTC
TRBD1 TRBJ1-1 TRBV10-3 many CASGQGKTEAFF TGTGCCAGCGGACAGGGAAAAACTGAAGCTTTCTTT
TRBD1 TRBJ2-5 TRBV4-1 many CASSQARTGGQETQYF TGCGCCAGCAGCCAAGCCAGGACAGGGGGCCAAGAGACCCAGTACTTC